These 7 T cell receptor beta chains were sequenced from one sample in a study of tumor and adjacent non-tumor tissue in lung cancer. The library came from three nested PCR rounds adapted from ARM-PCR protocols. TCRdb re-analysed the multiplex PCR reads in MiXCR, keeping a single row per CDR3 protein. The sample shows about 77,000 distinct CDR3 sequences, less than 85% of them seen only once. No cell sorting was done before RNA was extracted from the tissue. The normal lung tissue was taken more than 3 cm from the tumor edge. The source material was distant non-tumor lung tissue. The receptors shown here come from a man aged 70-80 years with non-small cell lung cancer.

About this clonotype itself: One end of the junction does not line up with germline, which may come from a read error. The J gene is TRBJ2-1, the V gene TRBV11-3, with a possible D match to TRBD2 (7 bases). Germline V gives CDR1 SGHNT, CDR2 YENEEA. The CDR3 runs to 16 residues. CDR3 in amino acids: CANSLDPTGGRGVQFF. CDR3 DNA: TGTGCCAACAGCTTAGATCCCACGGGGGGCAGGGGTGTACAGTTCTTC.

This sequence joins TRBV5-6 and TRBJ2-1; 10 bases map to TRBD2. The DNA end favors TRBJ2-7, so the J call may be wrong. The CDR3 runs to 17 residues. From germline, CDR1 is SGHDT and CDR2 YYEEEE. CDR3 sequence reads: CASSLGLSSGGRSEQYF. DNA of the CDR3: TGTGCCAGCAGCTTGGGATTGAGTAGCGGGGGGAGAAGTGAGCAGTACTTC.

The J gene is TRBJ2-6, the V gene TRBV29-1; possibly TRBD1 for D (5 bases). The CDR3 totals 14 residues. CDR1 SQVTM and CDR2 ANQGSEA come from the germline V gene. V was pared by 3 bases and J by 2 bases, with 8 bases between. Here the CDR3 reads CSVEAGTGANVLTF. CDR3 DNA sequence: TGCAGCGTTGAGGCAGGGACTGGGGCCAACGTCCTGACTTTC.

As for this clonotype: One end of the junction varies from germline; a read error may be responsible. The chain has TRBV28 and TRBJ2-5; possibly TRBD2 for D (6 bases). The CDR3 is made up of 15 amino acids. Germline V gene data show CDR1 as MDHEN and CDR2 as SYDVKM. CDR3 nucleotides: TGTGCCAGCAGTTCCGGGGGAGGACTTAAAGAGACCCACTACTTC. Translating gives CASSSGGGLKETHYF. The full variable domain, its missing parts supplied by reference TRBV28 and TRBJ2-5, is DVKVTQSSRYLVKRTGEKVFLECVQDMDHENMFWYRQDPGLGLRLIYFSYDVKMKEKGDIPEGYSVSREKKERFSLILESASTNQTSMYLCASSSGGGLKETHYFGPGTRLLVL.

Comments on this clonotype: Relative to the germline gene, one junction end is altered; a read error may explain this. The chain employs TRBV6-5 and TRBJ1-4; possibly TRBD1 for D (5 bases). Germline lookup yields CDR1 MNHEY and CDR2 SVGAGI. This CDR3 region has 17 residues. In DNA, the CDR3 is TGTACCAGCAGCCTACTCGGGAGGGGACGGCTTAATGAAAAACTTCTTTTT. Its protein is CTSSLLGRGRLNEKLLF.

This clonotype has just a few counts. This could be a read error, since a much larger clone is one nucleotide away. This chain links TRBV5-6 with TRBJ2-5, with D hard to call. Deletions cut 4 bases from V and 5 bases from J, with 12 bases between. Germline CDR1 is SGHDT and CDR2 is YYEEEE. CDR3 length: 13 amino acids. The CDR3 bases are TGTGCCAGCAGCCTCAATGCGCGCGAGACCCAGTACTTC. This translates into CASSLNARETQYF.

The CDR3 DNA sequence: TGTGCCAGCAACGTCCTCCGGGACAGGGCCGACGAGCAGTACTTC. This translates into CASNVLRDRADEQYF. The rearrangement links TRBV28 to TRBJ2-7, with TRBD1 matching 9 bases. The CDR3 is 15 amino acids. Germline CDR1 reads MDHEN; CDR2 reads SYDVKM. V gave up 7 bases and J gave up 5 bases; unmatched junction bases: 12.